Here is one T cell receptor beta chain with its context. Its specificity is unknown. This CDR3 comprises 16 residues. Germline CDR1 is MNHNY and CDR2 is SVGAGI (reference sequence). With 4 bases removed from V and 6 bases from J, the gap between germline ends came to 18 bases. The sample originates from a study of cytomegalovirus exposure and HLA in healthy donors. Overall study results and limits: An apparent linkage of common viral pathogens to several of the most significant clusters emerged in a later analysis. In a later analysis, compared with equally common non-associated chains, HLA-associated beta chains were more expanded.

The PCR used 60 Vbeta and 13 Jbeta primers. Clones were read by immunoSEQ multiplex PCR, and TCRdb kept only the in-frame ones, dropping some. Its listing shows 200,000 to 250,000 clones. V usage is TRBV6-6 and J usage is TRBJ1-4; a possible D gene is TRBD1 (6 bases). This TCR derives from a girl aged 2 to 9 in good health and CMV-seropositive. Sequenced material: PBMCs. In DNA form, the CDR3 reads TGTGCCAGCAGTTCACACCAAACAGGGATTGATGAAAAACTGTTTTTT. Its translation: CASSSHQTGIDEKLFF.